These 10 T cell receptor beta chains originate from one sample sequenced in a study of blood T cells in healthy people across ages. Sample-barcoded 5' priming and a J-beta primer mix drove a second PCR of 7 to 11 cycles. Each CDR3 protein is one row after TCRdb ran MiXCR on the 5' RACE reads. The table has about 800,000 distinct CDR3 sequences, around 25% seen once. This sample also appeared in a second study, on T cells of mothers and their children.

Sample: blood. The receptor set was obtained from a boy aged 5-17 years in good health.

The chain combines TRBV2 with TRBJ2-7; the match to TRBD2 covers 11 bases. V gave up 3 bases and J gave up 3 bases; unmatched junction bases: 1. Looked up from germline, CDR1 is SNHLY and CDR2 is FYNNEI. The CDR3 covers 14 residues. CDR3 sequence reads: CASSDSGRGYEQYF. The CDR3 DNA reads as TGTGCCAGCAGTGATAGCGGGAGGGGCTACGAGCAGTACTTC.

V and J are TRBV6-2 or TRBV6-3 and TRBJ2-5; TRBD2 matches 8 bases. Germline V CDR1 and CDR2: MNHEY, SVGEGT. The CDR3 length is 15 residues. V lost 5 bases, J lost 1 base, and 6 bases stayed unmatched. DNA of the CDR3: TGTGCCAGCAGTCGGACTAGCACGATCCAAGAGACCCAGTACTTC. Residues: CASSRTSTIQETQYF.

The J gene is TRBJ2-3, the V gene TRBV4-3, with 9 bases identical to TRBD2. The CDR3 sequence is 17 residues long. The ends lost 3 bases at V and 2 bases at J; junction bases unmatched: 9. Germline loops: CDR1 LGHNA, CDR2 YSLEER. CDR3 sequence: CASSQRLADSLTDTQYF. CDR3 DNA: TGCGCCAGCAGCCAGCGACTAGCGGATAGCCTCACAGATACGCAGTATTTT.

There are a few counts of this clonotype. The CDR3 is CATSRGVRSSPLHF. The DNA for the CDR3 is TGTGCCACCAGCAGAGGGGTACGGAGTTCACCCCTCCACTTT. The rearrangement uses TRBV15 and TRBJ1-6, with D hard to call. Germline V CDR1 and CDR2: LNHNV, YYDKDF (reference sequence). The CDR3 runs 14 residues. V was pared by 1 base and J by 9 bases, with 10 bases between.

This chain uses TRBV20-1 with TRBJ2-5; D unresolved. The DNA end lines up better with TRBJ2-1; the J call may be wrong. Germline assignment: CDR1 DFQATT and CDR2 SNEGSKA (reference sequence). This CDR3 is 8 amino acids long. The CDR3 here is CSATEQFF. In nucleotides, the CDR3 is TGCAGTGCTACCGAGCAGTTCTTC.

V is TRBV12-3 or TRBV12-4 and J is TRBJ2-2; D is undetermined. This CDR3 is built from 13 residues. V dropped 4 bases and J dropped 4 bases, with 7 bases sitting between them. The CDR3 sequence is CASSYQTTGELFF. The CDR3 bases are TGTGCCAGCAGTTACCAAACCACCGGGGAGCTGTTTTTT.

Comment on this clonotype: A read error may produce the germline difference seen at one junction end. The chain uses TRBV7-9 and TRBJ2-7; unclear D gene. Germline CDR1 SEHNR, CDR2 FQNEAQ (reference sequence). The CDR3 loop spans 13 amino acids. The CDR3 DNA sequence: TGTACCAGCAGCCCCGGCAGAATCTACGAGCAGTACTTC. Residues: CTSSPGRIYEQYF.

The gene calls are TRBV10-3 and TRBJ2-5; D not resolved. The J call may be wrong; the DNA end is better matched by TRBJ2-7. The germline CDR1 and CDR2 sequences are ENHRY and SYGVKD. The CDR3 has 11 amino acids. The CDR3 spells CAISRDNEQYF. The CDR3 DNA sequence: TGTGCCATCAGCAGAGACAACGAGCAGTACTTC.

This clonotype has only a few counts. This chain links TRBV27 with TRBJ2-7; 10 bases align to TRBD1. This CDR3 contains 14 residues. Germline V gene lookup returns CDR1 MNHEY and CDR2 SMNVEV (reference sequence). The junction had 6 bases not matched to a gene; V was cut back by 4 bases and J by 6 bases. The chain's CDR3 is CASSWGQGLREQYF. The CDR3 DNA reads as TGTGCCAGCAGTTGGGGACAGGGGCTCCGCGAGCAGTACTTC.

This clonotype was detected a few times. The chain recombines TRBV20-1 with TRBJ1-4; D is unclear. Germline lookup yields CDR1 DFQATT and CDR2 SNEGSKA (reference sequence). V dropped 1 base and J dropped 0 bases, with 6 bases sitting between them. The CDR3 is made up of 14 amino acids. This chain's CDR3 is CSARVVATNEKLFF. In nucleotides, the CDR3 is TGCAGTGCTAGAGTCGTAGCAACTAATGAAAAACTGTTTTTT.